This TCR beta chain was captured by sequencing in a study of cytomegalovirus exposure and HLA in healthy donors. Overall study: The Caucasian-associated ancestry cluster held roughly 81% of around 380 genotyped donors.

Study observations and caveats: In a later analysis, an Asian-associated ancestry cluster reportedly showed fewer N-insertions than the roughly 690-donor mean. According to an earlier analysis, most TCR beta V segments yielded productive rearrangements about 87% or about 30% of the time. Roughly even sequencing depth across donors was the assumption behind the presence/absence analyses.

Comments on this clone: What it binds is unknown.

PCR employed 60 Vbeta and 13 Jbeta primers. Some clones are missing from TCRdb's copy, which holds only in-frame ones; the method was immunoSEQ multiplex PCR. The sample includes about 220,000 clones, 60% to 80% of them seen just once. The CDR3 length is 14 residues. Germline loops: CDR1 LNHDA, CDR2 SQIVND (reference sequence). The V segment lost 7 bases and the J segment 9 bases; nucleotides outside the gene matches: 10. The receptor was derived from a male donor in good health and CMV-seronegative. The specimen was PBMCs. This rearrangement joins TRBV19 to TRBJ2-1; 9 bases line up with TRBD1. The DNA of the CDR3 is TGTGCCAGTATGGGGACAGGGCTGTACGGTGAGCAGTTCTTC. Translated: CASMGTGLYGEQFF.